The rows below give T cell receptor beta chains drawn from one sample of a study of radiation and T cells in renal cell carcinoma. Produced via immunoSEQ multiplex PCR; TCRdb's table is partial and in-frame only. The data show 120,000 or so clones, with around 80% seen just once and under 6.5% held by the top ten. The starting material was blood, obtained from a patient whose treatment included radiotherapy and nephrectomy. These receptors were collected from a man between 45 and 60 years old with renal cell carcinoma. CDR3s include the opening cysteine and the closing phenylalanine or tryptophan. Each record gives: D gene, clone size, V gene, J gene, CDR3 protein, CDR3 DNA. D genes are given only for firm matches. For some rows the clone size is stated as once, few or many, or as a class when expanded; others skip it.

D: NA
size: NA
V: TRBV7-9
J: TRBJ1-5
CDR3: CASSLDSLEVSNQPQHF
DNA: TGTGCCAGCAGCTTAGATTCCCTGGAGGTTAGCAATCAGCCCCAGCATTTT

D: NA
size: once
V: TRBV2
J: TRBJ1-5
CDR3: CASSLMGTPHWPQHF
DNA: TGTGCCAGCAGCTTAATGGGGACACCACATTGGCCCCAGCATTTT

D: TRBD1
size: few
V: TRBV10-3
J: TRBJ2-7
CDR3: CATRDRLSYEQYF
DNA: TGTGCCACCCGGGACAGACTATCCTACGAGCAGTACTTC

D: TRBD2
size: once
V: TRBV4-1
J: TRBJ2-1
CDR3: CASSQDVASGGRNEQFF
DNA: TGCGCCAGCAGCCAAGATGTGGCTAGCGGGGGGAGGAATGAGCAGTTCTTC

D: NA
size: NA
V: TRBV30
J: TRBJ2-7
CDR3: CAWETNTYEQYF
DNA: TGTGCCTGGGAAACTAATACCTACGAGCAGTACTTC

D: TRBD2
size: NA
V: TRBV4-2
J: TRBJ2-2
CDR3: CASSQVASGGANTGELFF
DNA: TGTGCCAGCAGCCAAGTTGCGAGCGGGGGGGCGAACACCGGGGAGCTGTTTTTT

D: TRBD2
size: NA
V: TRBV10-3
J: TRBJ2-3
CDR3: CATTSAGGQADTQYF
DNA: TGTGCCACCACCTCGGCGGGGGGGCAGGCAGATACGCAGTATTTT

D: TRBD1
size: few
V: TRBV4-1
J: TRBJ1-6
CDR3: CASSLKTGTLSPLHF
DNA: TGCGCCAGCAGCCTAAAGACAGGGACACTGTCACCCCTCCACTTT

D: NA
size: NA
V: TRBV27
J: TRBJ2-1
CDR3: CASGGRAPGAYNEQFF
DNA: TGTGCCAGCGGCGGCAGGGCCCCGGGGGCCTACAATGAGCAGTTCTTC

D: NA
size: NA
V: TRBV11-1
J: TRBJ2-2
CDR3: CASSFDRTDTGELFF
DNA: TGTGCCAGCAGCTTCGACCGGACTGACACCGGGGAGCTGTTTTTT

D: NA
size: few
V: TRBV6-1
J: TRBJ1-2
CDR3: CASSESTNYGYTF
DNA: TGTGCCAGCAGTGAAAGTACTAACTATGGCTACACCTTC

D: NA
size: NA
V: TRBV9
J: TRBJ1-3
CDR3: CASSVAGFGDTIYF
DNA: TGTGCCAGCAGCGTAGCAGGTTTTGGAGACACCATATATTTT

D: NA
size: NA
V: TRBV30
J: TRBJ2-5
CDR3: CAWSVRQGQGTQYF
DNA: TGTGCCTGGAGTGTAAGGCAGGGCCAAGGGACCCAGTACTTC

D: TRBD2
size: NA
V: TRBV19
J: TRBJ2-7
CDR3: CATRSGNGDEQYF
DNA: TGTGCCACCCGTAGCGGGAATGGGGACGAGCAGTACTTC

D: NA
size: NA
V: TRBV30
J: TRBJ2-3
CDR3: CAWSVLDTDTQYF
DNA: TGTGCCTGGAGTGTACTAGACACAGATACGCAGTATTTT

D: NA
size: NA
V: TRBV30
J: TRBJ1-5
CDR3: CAWSVRMGQPQHF
DNA: TGTGCCTGGAGTGTACGGATGGGCCAGCCCCAGCATTTT

D: NA
size: NA
V: TRBV5-4
J: TRBJ2-5
CDR3: CASSLVGRRETQYF
DNA: TGTGCCAGCAGCTTGGTAGGGCGTAGAGAGACCCAGTACTTC

D: NA
size: NA
V: TRBV28
J: TRBJ2-7
CDR3: CASSLGTPDSYEQYF
DNA: TGTGCCAGCAGTTTGGGGACGCCGGACTCCTACGAGCAGTACTTC

D: NA
size: NA
V: TRBV7-2
J: TRBJ2-7
CDR3: CASSLGRAYEQYF
DNA: TGTGCCAGCAGCTTAGGCAGGGCCTACGAGCAGTACTTC

D: TRBD1
size: NA
V: TRBV27
J: TRBJ1-3
CDR3: CASSLYGTGVSGNTIYF
DNA: TGTGCCAGCAGCCTGTATGGGACAGGGGTCTCTGGAAACACCATATATTTT

D: TRBD1
size: NA
V: TRBV18
J: TRBJ2-2
CDR3: CASSPPSGGQGGELFF
DNA: TGTGCCAGCTCACCACCGTCAGGAGGACAGGGCGGGGAGCTGTTTTTT

D: NA
size: NA
V: TRBV10-3
J: TRBJ2-7
CDR3: CAISERGRQYHEQYF
DNA: TGTGCCATCAGTGAACGGGGGAGACAGTACCACGAGCAGTACTTC

D: NA
size: NA
V: TRBV7-9
J: TRBJ1-1
CDR3: CASSLFGGMNTEAFF
DNA: TGTGCCAGCAGCTTATTCGGAGGGATGAACACTGAAGCTTTCTTT

D: TRBD1
size: NA
V: TRBV7-8
J: TRBJ1-1
CDR3: CASSLGQRTEAFF
DNA: TGTGCCAGCAGCCTGGGACAGCGCACTGAAGCTTTCTTT